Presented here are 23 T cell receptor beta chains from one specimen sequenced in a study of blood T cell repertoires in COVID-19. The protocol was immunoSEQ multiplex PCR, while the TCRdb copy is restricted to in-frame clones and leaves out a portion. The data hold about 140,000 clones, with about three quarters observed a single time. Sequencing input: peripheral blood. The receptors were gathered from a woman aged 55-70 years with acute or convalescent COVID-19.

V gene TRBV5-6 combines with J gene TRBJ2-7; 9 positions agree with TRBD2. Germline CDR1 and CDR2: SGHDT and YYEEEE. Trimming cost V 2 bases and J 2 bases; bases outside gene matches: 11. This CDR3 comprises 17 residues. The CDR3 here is CASSFVQRLAVPYEQYF. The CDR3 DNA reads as TGTGCCAGCAGCTTCGTCCAACGACTAGCGGTTCCCTACGAGCAGTACTTC.

The CDR3 loop reads CASSLPRQGLYNEQFF. The CDR3 nucleotides read TGTGCCAGCAGCTTGCCGCGACAGGGGCTCTACAATGAGCAGTTCTTC. The V call is TRBV5-4, the J call TRBJ2-1, with TRBD1 matching over 8 bases. CDR1 and CDR2 from the germline V gene are SGHNT and YYREEE (reference sequence). Trimming at V came to 1 base and at J to 3 bases, leaving 6 bases not matched to a gene. CDR3 length: 16 residues. Full variable domain (rest looked up from reference TRBV5-4 and TRBJ2-1): ETGVTQSPTHLIKTRGQQVTLRCSSQSGHNTVSWYQQALGQGPQFIFQYYREEENGRGNFPPRFSGLQFPNYSSELNVNALELDDSALYLCASSLPRQGLYNEQFFGPGTRLTVL.

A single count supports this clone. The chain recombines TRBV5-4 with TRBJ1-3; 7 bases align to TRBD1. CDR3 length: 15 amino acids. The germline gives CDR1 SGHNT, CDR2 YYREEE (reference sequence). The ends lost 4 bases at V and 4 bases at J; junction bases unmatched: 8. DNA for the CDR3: TGTGCCAGCAGCCCTTACAGGGGTCAAGGAAACACCATATATTTT. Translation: CASSPYRGQGNTIYF.

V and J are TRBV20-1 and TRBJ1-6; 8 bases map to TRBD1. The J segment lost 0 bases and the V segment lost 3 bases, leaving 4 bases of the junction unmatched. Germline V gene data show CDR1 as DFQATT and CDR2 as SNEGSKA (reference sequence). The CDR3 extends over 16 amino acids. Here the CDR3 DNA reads TGCAGTGCTAGTTGGGACAGGAGCTCCTATAATTCACCCCTCCACTTT. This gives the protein CSASWDRSSYNSPLHF.

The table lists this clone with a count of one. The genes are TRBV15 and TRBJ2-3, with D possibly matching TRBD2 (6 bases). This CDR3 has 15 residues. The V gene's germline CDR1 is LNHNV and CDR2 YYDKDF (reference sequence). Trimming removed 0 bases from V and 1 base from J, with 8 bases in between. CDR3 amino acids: CATSRDAGRTDTQYF. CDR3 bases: TGTGCCACCAGCAGAGATGCGGGGCGCACAGATACGCAGTATTTT.

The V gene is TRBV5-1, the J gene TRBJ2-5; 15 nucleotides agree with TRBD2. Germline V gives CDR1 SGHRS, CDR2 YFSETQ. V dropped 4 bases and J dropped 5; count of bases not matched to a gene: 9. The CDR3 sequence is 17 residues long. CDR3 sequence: CASSPGLAGGPSETQYF. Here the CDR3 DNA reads TGCGCCAGCAGCCCAGGACTAGCGGGAGGGCCCTCGGAGACCCAGTACTTC.

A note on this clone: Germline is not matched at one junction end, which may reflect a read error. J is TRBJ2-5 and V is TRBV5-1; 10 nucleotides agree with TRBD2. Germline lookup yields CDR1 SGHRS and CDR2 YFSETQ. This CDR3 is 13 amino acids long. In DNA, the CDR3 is TGCGCCACCCAAAGGCTAGCGGGAGAAGACCCCGACTTC. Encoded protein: CATQRLAGEDPDF. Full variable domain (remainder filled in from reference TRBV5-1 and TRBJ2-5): KAGVTQTPRYLIKTRGQQVTLSCSPISGHRSVSWYQQTPGQGLQFLFEYFSETQRNKGNFPGRFSGRQFSNSRSEMNVSTLELGDSALYLCATQRLAGEDPDFGPGTRLLVL.

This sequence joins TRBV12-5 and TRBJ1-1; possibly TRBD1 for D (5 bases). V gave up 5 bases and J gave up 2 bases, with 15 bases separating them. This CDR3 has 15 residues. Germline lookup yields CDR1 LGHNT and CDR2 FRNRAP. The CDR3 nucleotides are TGTGCTAGTGGTCCTTCCGGGGGGGGAAACACTGAAGCTTTCTTT. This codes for CASGPSGGGNTEAFF.

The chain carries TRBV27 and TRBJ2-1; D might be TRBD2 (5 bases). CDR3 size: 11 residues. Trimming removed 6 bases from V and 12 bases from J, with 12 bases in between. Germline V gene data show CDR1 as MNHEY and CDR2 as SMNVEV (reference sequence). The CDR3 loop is CASRTNLRQFF. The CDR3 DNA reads TGTGCCAGCAGGACTAACCTGAGGCAGTTCTTC.

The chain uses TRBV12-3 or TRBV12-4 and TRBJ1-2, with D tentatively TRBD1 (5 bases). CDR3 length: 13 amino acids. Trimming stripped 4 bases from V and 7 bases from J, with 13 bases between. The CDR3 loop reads CASSSLQGPGYTF. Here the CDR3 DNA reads TGTGCCAGCAGTTCCCTTCAGGGTCCTGGCTACACCTTC.

The CDR3 DNA follows: TGTGCCAGTCGAGACAGGGGGAGCTCTGGAAACACCATATATTTT. Its protein is CASRDRGSSGNTIYF. The chain combines TRBV6-5 with TRBJ1-3, with TRBD1 identical over 9 bases. With 9 bases clipped from V and 0 bases from J, the junction kept 6 bases outside the gene matches. CDR3 length: 15 residues. Germline V CDR1 and CDR2: MNHEY, SVGAGI.

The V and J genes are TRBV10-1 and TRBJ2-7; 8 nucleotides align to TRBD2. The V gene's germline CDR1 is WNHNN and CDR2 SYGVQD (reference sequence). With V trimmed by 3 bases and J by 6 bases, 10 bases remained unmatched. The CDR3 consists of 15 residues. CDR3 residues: CASSEGKAGVSEQYF. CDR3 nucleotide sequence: TGCGCCAGCAGTGAAGGAAAAGCGGGAGTATCCGAGCAGTACTTC.

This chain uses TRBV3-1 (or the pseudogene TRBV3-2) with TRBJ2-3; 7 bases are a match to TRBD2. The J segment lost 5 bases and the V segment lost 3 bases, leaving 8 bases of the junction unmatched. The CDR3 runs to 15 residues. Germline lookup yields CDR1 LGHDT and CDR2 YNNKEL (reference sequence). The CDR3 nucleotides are TGTGCCAGCAGCCATTCGGCGGGAGTGCTAGATACGCAGTATTTT. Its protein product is CASSHSAGVLDTQYF.

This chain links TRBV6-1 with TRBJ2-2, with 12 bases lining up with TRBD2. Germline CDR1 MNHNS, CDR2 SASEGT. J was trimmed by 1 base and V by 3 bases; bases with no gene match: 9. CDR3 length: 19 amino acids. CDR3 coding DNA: TGTGCCAGCAGTGATAGTACTAGCGGGAGGCGGGTGAACACCGGGGAGCTGTTTTTT. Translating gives CASSDSTSGRRVNTGELFF.

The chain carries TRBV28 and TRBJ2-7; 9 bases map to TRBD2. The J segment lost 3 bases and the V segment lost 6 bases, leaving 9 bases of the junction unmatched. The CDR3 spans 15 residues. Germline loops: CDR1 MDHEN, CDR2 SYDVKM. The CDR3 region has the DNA TGTGCCAGCAGAAACTTAGCGGGAGCAAACTACGAGCAGTACTTC. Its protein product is CASRNLAGANYEQYF.

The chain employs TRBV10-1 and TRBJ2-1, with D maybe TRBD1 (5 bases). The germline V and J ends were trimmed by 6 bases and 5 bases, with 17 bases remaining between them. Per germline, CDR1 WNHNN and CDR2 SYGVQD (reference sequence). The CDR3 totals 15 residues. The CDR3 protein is CASSGIQGPDNEQFF. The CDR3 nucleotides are TGCGCCAGCAGCGGAATTCAGGGCCCCGACAATGAGCAGTTCTTC.

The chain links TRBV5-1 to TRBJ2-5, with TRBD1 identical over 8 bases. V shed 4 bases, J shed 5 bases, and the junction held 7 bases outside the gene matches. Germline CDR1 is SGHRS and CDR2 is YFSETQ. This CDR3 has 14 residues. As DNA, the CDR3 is TGCGCCAGCAGCCGGGACAGGAACCCGGAGACCCAGTACTTC. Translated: CASSRDRNPETQYF.

The CDR3 DNA reads TGTGCCAGCAGTCAAACCAGGGATGGCGAGCAGTACTTC. The encoded protein is CASSQTRDGEQYF. V gene TRBV12-3 or TRBV12-4 combines with J gene TRBJ2-7; tentatively, D is TRBD1 (5 bases). CDR3 length: 13 residues. Between the trimmed V and J ends, which lost 5 bases and 6 bases, there was a span of 14 bases.

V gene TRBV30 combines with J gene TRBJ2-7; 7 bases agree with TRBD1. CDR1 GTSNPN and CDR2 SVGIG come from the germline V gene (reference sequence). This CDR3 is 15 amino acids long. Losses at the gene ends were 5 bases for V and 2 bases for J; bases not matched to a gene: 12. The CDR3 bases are TGTGCCTGGGCCCACAGGGGAGCCTTCGCCTACGAGCAGTACTTC. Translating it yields CAWAHRGAFAYEQYF.

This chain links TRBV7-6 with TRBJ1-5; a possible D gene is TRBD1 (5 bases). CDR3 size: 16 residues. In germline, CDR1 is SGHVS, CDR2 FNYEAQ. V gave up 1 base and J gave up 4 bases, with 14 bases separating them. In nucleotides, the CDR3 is TGTGCCAGCAGCTTAGGGGCGTCAGGGCTAAATCAGCCCCAGCATTTT. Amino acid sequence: CASSLGASGLNQPQHF.

The DNA of the CDR3 is TGTGCCAGCAGTTCAAGCGGGAGGCAAACCGGGGAGCTGTTTTTT. Its translation is CASSSSGRQTGELFF. This sequence joins TRBV6-5 and TRBJ2-2, with 9 bases that match TRBD2. J was trimmed by 5 bases and V by 4 bases; bases with no gene match: 5. Per germline, CDR1 MNHEY and CDR2 SVGAGI. The CDR3 extends over 15 amino acids.

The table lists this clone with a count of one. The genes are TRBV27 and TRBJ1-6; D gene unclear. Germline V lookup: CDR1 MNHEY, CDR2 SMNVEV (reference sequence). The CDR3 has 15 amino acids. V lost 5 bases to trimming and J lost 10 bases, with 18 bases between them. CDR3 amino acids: CASSRNPGGKSPLHF. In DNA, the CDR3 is TGTGCCAGCAGTCGCAATCCGGGAGGTAAATCACCCCTCCACTTT.

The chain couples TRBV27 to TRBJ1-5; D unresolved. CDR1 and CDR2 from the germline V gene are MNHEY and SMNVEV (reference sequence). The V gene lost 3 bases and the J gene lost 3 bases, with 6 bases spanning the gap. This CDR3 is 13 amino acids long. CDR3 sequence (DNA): TGTGCCAGCAGTTTTATGTTCAATCAGCCCCAGCATTTT. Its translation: CASSFMFNQPQHF.